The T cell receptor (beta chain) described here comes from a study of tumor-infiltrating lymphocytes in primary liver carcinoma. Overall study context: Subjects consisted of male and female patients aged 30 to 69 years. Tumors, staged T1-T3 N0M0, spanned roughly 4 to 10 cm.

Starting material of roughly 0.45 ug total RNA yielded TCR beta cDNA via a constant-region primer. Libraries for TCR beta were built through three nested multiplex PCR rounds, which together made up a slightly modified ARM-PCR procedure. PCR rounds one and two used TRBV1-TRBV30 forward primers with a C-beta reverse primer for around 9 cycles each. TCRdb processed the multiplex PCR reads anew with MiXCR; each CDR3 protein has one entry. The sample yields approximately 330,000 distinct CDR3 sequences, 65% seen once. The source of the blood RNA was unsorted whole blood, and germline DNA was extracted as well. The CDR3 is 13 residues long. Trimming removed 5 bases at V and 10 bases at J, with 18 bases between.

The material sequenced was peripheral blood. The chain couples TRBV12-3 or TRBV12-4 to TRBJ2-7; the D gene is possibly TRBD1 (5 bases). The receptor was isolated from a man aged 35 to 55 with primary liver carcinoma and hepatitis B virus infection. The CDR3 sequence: CASSPRGATKQYF. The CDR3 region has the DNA TGTGCCAGCAGTCCGCGTGGGGCTACGAAACAGTACTTC.